Given below is one T cell receptor beta chain in context. This clone was detected a few times. Base-call qualities are not available, and no considerably larger clone is one nucleotide away. This entry is derived from a study of graft-versus-host responses after intestinal transplantation (dated by TCRdb to the early 2020s). Some background on the complete study: Multivisceral, liver-intestinal, or isolated intestinal transplants were received by the recipients. All recipients received anti-thymocyte globulin induction followed by maintenance tacrolimus and steroids for around three years. Bulk TCR-beta CDR3 sequencing was used to track graft-versus-host and host-versus-graft alloreactive T cell clones in the graft, circulation and bone marrow after intestinal transplantation. Alloreactive clones were identified by sequencing pre-transplant mixed lymphocyte reaction products and comparing them with unstimulated pre-transplant donor and recipient T cells. A cohort of under 30 intestinal transplant recipients, including one retransplant, was enrolled, and a few patients lacking pretransplant specimens were excluded. A peak of at least 4% donor T cells among recipient peripheral blood mononuclear cells was the definition used for donor T cell macrochimerism. Samples from a few later patients were sequenced in-house on an Illumina MiSeq with MiXCR processing rather than by the commercial service. Here is what the overall study found, with its caveats: Early after transplant, peak levels of circulating GvH clones were associated with declines in HvG clones. GvH clones turned up in recipient bone marrow, with some appearing earlier in ileal mucosa or blood, a pattern consistent with an intestinal mucosal origin. In patients with donor T cell macrochimerism, the allografts had high GvH to HvG T cell clonal ratios. The conclusions were limited by the relatively low number and heterogeneity of the intestinal transplant patients.

The time point label here, explained by the study, means: cells obtained before transplantation from donor or recipient. In mixed lymphocyte reactions, about 200,000 CFSE-labeled pre-transplant responders were plated with about 200,000 irradiated violet-dye-labeled stimulators and cultured for 5 to 6 days. Proliferating CD3+CD4+CFSE-low and CD3+CD8+CFSE-low responder cells were FACS-sorted on a BD Influx sorter after the mixed lymphocyte reaction. The CDR3 runs 14 residues from the cysteine to the phenylalanine. The only DNA kept is the CDR3, 42 bases in frame from the first base. Clipping removes 5 bases from V and 4 bases from J, with 4 as the unmatched junction base count. Taken from the germline V gene, the CDR1 and CDR2 loops are SGHTA and FQGNSA. Library construction relied on the immunoSEQ multiplex PCR assay. For most patients, genomic DNA was isolated with the Qiagen DNeasy Blood and Tissue Kit and sent frozen to Adaptive Biotechnologies for TCR sequencing. Adaptive Biotechnologies carried out high-throughput TCR-beta CDR3 sequencing of genomic DNA for most patients. In the source study's methods: TCR sequencing data for roughly 18 patients were retrieved from Adaptive's ImmunoSEQ software; a few other patients were processed with MiXCR and VDJtools. To correct CD4 versus CD8 sorting errors, any sequence found in both subsets at a frequency ratio below 5:1 was removed. CDR3 nucleotide sequences shared between donor and recipient were removed because their origin could not be assigned. To be classed as alloreactive, a clone needed at least 2-fold expansion over unstimulated cells and a minimum CFSE-low frequency of 0.002% (template counts) or 0.001% (read counts). Clones detected in sequenced pre-transplant spleen, lymph node, or MLR CFSE-low populations of the donor or recipient were defined as mappable. The cumulative frequency of alloreactive clones was calculated as a percentage of all sequences, weighted by copy number. TCRdb obtained this table from immuneACCESS and retained in-frame rearrangements with V and J assigned. These tables miss some clones; where compared with another copy, unresolved V genes account for less than half of the shortfall, and the remainder is unexplained. For V, J and clone size, that table is used; D and trimming come from the DNA. The sample table holds over 20,000 clones, of which under 50% were seen once. Jointly, the top ten make up around 0.81% of the sample.

This receptor was taken from a human patient who received an intestinal transplant. The rearrangement joined TRBV7-2 to TRBJ2-2; TRBD1 agrees with 7 junctional bases. Sequenced material: alloreactive CD4+ T cells from a mixed lymphocyte reaction culture, taken before intestinal transplant. This sample's cell subset or site label indicates: CFSE-low proliferating T cells sorted from roughly six-day pre-transplant mixed lymphocyte reaction (GvH or HvG direction). The CDR3 is CASSTYRGTGELFF. The DNA is as follows: TGTGCCAGCAGCACGTACAGGGGCACCGGGGAGCTGTTTTTT.